This paragraph covers one T cell receptor (beta chain) sequence. The data belong to a study of T cell changes during pregnancy in multiple sclerosis. The data were produced by immunoSEQ multiplex PCR, yet TCRdb's version contains in-frame clones alone and is incomplete. This table holds tens of thousands of clones, around 93% found once. The V gene's germline CDR1 is MNHEY and CDR2 SVGAGI. J lost 3 bases, V lost 5 bases, and 3 bases had no gene match. This CDR3 is 15 amino acids long. This sequence was found in a female donor in good health, enrolled as a control in a pregnancy study. The rearrangement uses TRBV6-5 and TRBJ2-2, with 10 bases lining up with TRBD1. The sequencing used peripheral blood, collected in the second trimester of pregnancy. The CDR3 here is CASSRTGGYTGELFF. The CDR3 coding sequence is TGTGCCAGCAGTCGGACAGGGGGATACACCGGGGAGCTGTTTTTT.